This T cell receptor (beta chain) was found in a study of T cells in Graves' hyperthyroidism and ophthalmopathy. Study information: Staff took peripheral blood when the initial diagnosis was made, before any treatment began.

Researchers amplified the TCR beta CDR3 regions from RNA transcripts. RT-PCR in the first round (using the HTBI primer set) targeted the TCR CDR3. One entry per CDR3 protein results from TCRdb running MiXCR on the multiplex PCR reads. The sample yields fewer than 400,000 distinct CDR3 sequences, around a sixth seen once. CDR3 length: 16 residues. The germline CDR1 and CDR2 sequences are SGHVS and FQNEAQ. V lost 5 bases to trimming and J lost 2 bases; unmatched junction nucleotides: 7. Used for diagnoses were clinical symptoms, serum thyroxine and TRAb, thyroid ultrasound and orbital computed tomography. PBMCs were sourced from around 10 ml fresh peripheral blood.

What was sequenced was blood. This clonotype was obtained from a man between 25 and 39 years old with Graves' hyperthyroidism. The chain links TRBV7-8 to TRBJ2-5; TRBD2 matches 11 bases. The CDR3 DNA sequence: TGTGCCAGCAGCCCCTCCATAGCGGGAGGGCAAGAGACCCAGTACTTC. Protein: CASSPSIAGGQETQYF.